The 32 T cell receptor beta chains below come from one sample, sequenced in a study of Graves' ophthalmopathy and Graves' hyperthyroidism. TCR beta CDR3 regions were amplified from RNA transcripts. Second-round multiplex PCR came after first-round RT-PCR with HTBI primers. TCRdb reanalysed the multiplex PCR reads using MiXCR and keeps one entry per CDR3 protein. The sample lists about 370,000 distinct CDR3 sequences, about 18% seen once, with about 2.4% in the top ten. Sequences were obtained from peripheral blood. The receptor set was obtained from an adult woman with stable Graves' hyperthyroidism.

This clonotype was recorded many times. The J gene is TRBJ2-2, the V gene TRBV6-5; D unclear. V lost 2 bases and J lost 1, with 14 bases in between. In germline, CDR1 is MNHEY, CDR2 SVGAGI. The CDR3 length is 17 residues. For the CDR3, the DNA is TGTGCCAGCAGTTACAACCCTACCCTGGGGAACACCGGGGAGCTGTTTTTT. Translating gives CASSYNPTLGNTGELFF.

This chain connects TRBV29-1 to TRBJ2-2, with no clear D. V was trimmed by 4 bases and J by 0 bases, leaving 9 bases between them. There are 14 residues in the CDR3. Per the germline V gene, CDR1 is SQVTM and CDR2 is ANQGSEA. The CDR3: CSVAHHANTGELFF. The DNA for the CDR3 is TGCAGCGTTGCCCACCACGCGAACACCGGGGAGCTGTTTTTT.

This clonotype came up many times. This chain joins TRBV12-3 or TRBV12-4 and TRBJ2-7, with a possible D match to TRBD1 (6 bases). Deletions cut 3 bases from V and 2 bases from J, with 14 bases between. The CDR3 has 15 residues. CDR3 sequence reads: CASSFGSGQTYEQYF. CDR3 nucleotide sequence: TGTGCCAGCAGTTTCGGGTCGGGACAAACCTACGAGCAGTACTTC.

The chain is built from TRBV6-5 and TRBJ2-5, with D possibly TRBD2 on 5 matching bases. Germline V lookup: CDR1 MNHEY, CDR2 SVGAGI. Trimming cost V 0 bases and J 3 bases, with 11 bases left between them. The CDR3 is 15 residues long. The CDR3: CASSYSGLSEETQYF. The CDR3 DNA sequence: TGTGCCAGCAGTTACTCAGGACTCTCCGAAGAGACCCAGTACTTC.

This clonotype was recorded many times. V is TRBV7-2 and J is TRBJ1-6; 7 nucleotides agree with TRBD1. Trimming took 4 bases from V and 10 from J; bases not matched to a gene: 13. Germline V lookup: CDR1 SGHTA, CDR2 FQGNSA. The CDR3 runs to 16 residues. CDR3 sequence: CASSYEATGLGSPLHF. The CDR3 coding sequence is TGTGCCAGCAGCTACGAAGCGACAGGGCTGGGGTCACCCCTCCACTTT.

This clonotype turned up a few times. This may be a read error: a much more frequent sequence differs by one nucleotide. The chain carries TRBV5-1 and TRBJ2-7; either TRBD1 or TRBD2 may fit D (5 bases each). Germline V lookup: CDR1 SGHRS, CDR2 YFSETQ. Trimming removed 3 bases from V and 0 bases from J, with 13 bases in between. The CDR3 extends over 15 amino acids. The CDR3 DNA is TGCGCCAGCAGCTCGGCCCTTGGGACCTCCTACGAGCAGTACTTC. This translates into CASSSALGTSYEQYF.

This clonotype has a count of ten or more. The rearrangement joins TRBV6-1 to TRBJ2-7, with TRBD2 matching over 10 bases. CDR1 and CDR2 (germline): MNHNS, SASEGT. Unmatched junction bases numbered 9, after V lost 7 bases and J lost 3 bases. The CDR3 length is 15 residues. Here the CDR3 reads CASKPRLAGDYEQYF. CDR3 DNA sequence: TGTGCCAGCAAACCCCGGCTAGCGGGGGACTACGAGCAGTACTTC.

This clonotype was found many times. V gene TRBV20-1 combines with J gene TRBJ2-7; D is unclear. The V gene's germline CDR1 is DFQATT and CDR2 SNEGSKA (reference sequence). V lost 0 bases, J lost 2 bases, and 14 bases lay in between. The CDR3 covers 15 residues. This chain's CDR3 is CSARDPRTQTYEQYF. The CDR3, as DNA: TGCAGTGCTAGAGATCCGAGGACCCAGACCTACGAGCAGTACTTC.

This clonotype was recorded at least ten times. The V and J genes are TRBV11-2 and TRBJ2-5; 7 nucleotides match TRBD2. The CDR3 sequence is 18 residues long. V was clipped by 5 bases and J by 5 bases; unmatched bases: 20. Germline V lookup: CDR1 SGHAT, CDR2 FQNNGV. CDR3 DNA sequence: TGTGCCAGCAGCCGCCGCGGCAGGGCCGGCGGGAGAGGGGAGACCCAGTACTTC. Translation: CASSRRGRAGGRGETQYF.

This rearrangement joins TRBV7-2 to TRBJ2-2; no reliable D call. The CDR3 totals 15 residues. V was clipped by 5 bases and J by 1 base, with 11 bases between them. Germline lookup yields CDR1 SGHTA and CDR2 FQGNSA. The CDR3 sequence: CASSEPRLNTGELFF. Written as DNA, the CDR3 is TGTGCCAGCAGCGAACCAAGGTTGAACACCGGGGAGCTGTTTTTT.

In its sample, this clonotype was seen many times. J is TRBJ1-2 and V is TRBV5-1; 7 nucleotides match TRBD1. CDR1 SGHRS and CDR2 YFSETQ come from the germline V gene. This CDR3 comprises 17 residues. V was pared by 0 bases and J by 6 bases, with 14 bases of the junction left unmatched. In DNA, the CDR3 is TGCGCCAGCAGCTTGGGCGGGACAGCCCTCCAAGGACATGGCTACACCTTC. Translation gives CASSLGGTALQGHGYTF.

The chain uses TRBV14 and TRBJ2-2; TRBD2 aligns across 16 bases. V was pared by 3 bases and J by 6 bases, with 16 bases of the junction left unmatched. Germline loops: CDR1 SGHDN, CDR2 FVKESK. This CDR3 is built from 21 residues. This CDR3 reads CASSQTKGTSGRALGAGELFF. The CDR3 DNA follows: TGTGCCAGCAGCCAGACGAAAGGGACTAGCGGGAGGGCCCTCGGGGCCGGGGAGCTGTTTTTT.

In its sample, this clonotype was seen many times. The J gene is TRBJ1-2, the V gene TRBV2; D unresolved. This CDR3 has 13 amino acids. Germline V gene lookup returns CDR1 SNHLY and CDR2 FYNNEI. V was trimmed by 6 bases and J by 2 bases, leaving 10 bases between them. In DNA, the CDR3 is TGTGCCAGCAGGATACAAAGAAACTATGGCTACACCTTC. Encoded protein: CASRIQRNYGYTF.

This clonotype was detected many times. The V call is TRBV20-1, the J call TRBJ1-5; D gene unclear. The V end lost 5 bases, the J end lost 0 bases, and 8 bases lay between the germline ends. The CDR3 sequence is 13 residues long. CDR1 is DFQATT, CDR2 SNEGSKA, per germline (reference sequence). CDR3 sequence reads: CSAPTDSNQPQHF. DNA of the CDR3: TGCAGTGCTCCGACCGATAGCAATCAGCCCCAGCATTTT.

In this sample, this clonotype turned up many times. The rearrangement joins TRBV11-2 to TRBJ1-1; TRBD1 might be the D (5 bases). CDR1 is SGHAT and CDR2 is FQNNGV in the germline V gene. V was cut by 3 bases and J by 6 bases, with 14 bases left in between. There are 14 residues in the CDR3. In nucleotides, the CDR3 is TGTGCCAGCAGCTTCGACGACCGGGGGTCTGAAGCTTTCTTT. Residues: CASSFDDRGSEAFF.

This clonotype was found many times. The J gene is TRBJ2-7, the V gene TRBV29-1; 7 bases match TRBD1. CDR1 is SQVTM and CDR2 is ANQGSEA in the germline V gene. CDR3 length: 15 amino acids. The J segment lost 5 bases and the V segment lost 4 bases, leaving 14 bases of the junction unmatched. CDR3 amino acids: CSVGNRGAWLDEQYF. In nucleotides, the CDR3 is TGCAGCGTTGGCAACAGGGGCGCGTGGTTAGACGAGCAGTACTTC.

This clonotype was detected ten times or more. The chain recombines TRBV15 with TRBJ2-7; TRBD2 aligns across 7 bases. The germline V gene encodes CDR1 LNHNV and CDR2 YYDKDF (reference sequence). This CDR3 region has 18 residues. The V and J ends lost 4 bases and 3 bases, in that order; junction bases with no gene match: 18. CDR3 nucleotide sequence: TGTGCCACCAGCACCGACCGGCGGCGGGAGAGCGCCGACTACGAGCAGTACTTC. Encoded protein: CATSTDRRRESADYEQYF.

The genes are TRBV5-6 and TRBJ2-2; TRBD2 aligns across 7 bases. Trimming removed 2 bases from V and 4 bases from J; junction bases left unmatched: 11. The CDR3 consists of 17 residues. Germline V gene sequence: CDR1 SGHDT, CDR2 YYEEEE. DNA for the CDR3: TGTGCCAGCAGCTTTATTACGGCGGGAGTTTTCACCGGGGAGCTGTTTTTT. It translates to CASSFITAGVFTGELFF. The full variable domain, with the rest looked up from reference TRBV5-6 and TRBJ2-2, is DAGVTQSPTHLIKTRGQQVTLRCSPKSGHDTVSWYQQALGQGPQFIFQYYEEEERQRGNFPDRFSGHQFPNYSSELNVNALLLGDSALYLCASSFITAGVFTGELFFGEGSRLTVL.

This clonotype was found many times. V and J are TRBV28 and TRBJ2-7; 9 bases align to TRBD2. CDR3 length: 14 residues. V was pared by 6 bases and J by 3 bases, with 6 bases of the junction left unmatched. The germline V gene has CDR1 MDHEN and CDR2 SYDVKM. The CDR3 DNA reads TGTGCCAGCAGACGTAGCGGGAGTATCTACGAGCAGTACTTC. This gives the protein CASRRSGSIYEQYF.

The chain links TRBV6-1 to TRBJ1-5; perhaps TRBD1 as D (5 bases). The V end was cut by 6 bases, the J end by 0 bases, with 12 bases between. This CDR3 region has 15 residues. The germline V gene encodes CDR1 MNHNS and CDR2 SASEGT. CDR3 sequence: CASRHRTPSNQPQHF. CDR3 coding DNA: TGTGCCAGCAGACACAGGACCCCTAGCAATCAGCCCCAGCATTTT.

The table lists this clonotype with many counts. CDR3 sequence reads: CASSRVAELYEQYF. DNA for the CDR3: TGTGCCAGCAGCCGGGTAGCGGAGCTCTACGAGCAGTACTTC. The rearrangement joins TRBV7-9 to TRBJ2-7; maybe TRBD2 (6 bases). Deletions cut 5 bases from V and 3 bases from J, with 14 bases between. The germline gives CDR1 SEHNR, CDR2 FQNEAQ (reference sequence). The CDR3 has 14 amino acids.

This clonotype was counted ten times or more. The chain carries TRBV24-1 and TRBJ1-5, with D maybe TRBD1 (6 bases). Trimming pared 4 bases from V and 0 bases from J, leaving 12 bases between. This CDR3 has 16 amino acids. Germline V gene sequence: CDR1 KGHDR, CDR2 SFDVKD. For the CDR3, the DNA is TGTGCCACCAGTGAATCTACAGGGATTAGCAATCAGCCCCAGCATTTT. Protein: CATSESTGISNQPQHF.

This clonotype was detected many times. This chain joins TRBV20-1 and TRBJ2-7; 8 bases map to TRBD1. The germline V gene has CDR1 DFQATT and CDR2 SNEGSKA (reference sequence). V lost 0 bases to trimming and J lost 4 bases; unmatched junction nucleotides: 17. The CDR3 runs to 18 residues. This chain's CDR3 is CSARDRSGLMGQVYEQYF. CDR3 DNA: TGCAGTGCTAGAGATCGGTCCGGGCTTATGGGACAGGTGTACGAGCAGTACTTC.

This clonotype was seen many times. The chain joins TRBV24-1 to TRBJ2-2, with D uncertain. The CDR3 spans 13 residues. V was shortened by 2 bases and J by 3 bases, with 3 bases between the two germline ends. Germline V gene data show CDR1 as KGHDR and CDR2 as SFDVKD. CDR3 sequence reads: CATSDSHTGELFF. The CDR3 nucleotides are TGTGCCACCAGTGATTCACACACCGGGGAGCTGTTTTTT.

At least ten counts were recorded for this clonotype. The chain recombines TRBV6-1 with TRBJ2-2, with D maybe TRBD2 (5 bases). In germline, CDR1 is MNHNS, CDR2 SASEGT. This CDR3 spans 14 amino acids. The V and J ends lost 1 base and 13 bases respectively, with 16 bases between them. The CDR3, as DNA: TGTGCCAGCAGTGAAGTCGGCGGGTCGGCAGGGCTGTTTTTT. This sequence encodes CASSEVGGSAGLFF.

This clonotype showed up many times. CDR3: CSVVRGGGNRQETQYF. The DNA of the CDR3 is TGCAGCGTGGTAAGGGGAGGCGGGAACCGACAAGAGACCCAGTACTTC. The genes are TRBV29-1 and TRBJ2-5, with a tentative D call TRBD2 (6 bases). Germline loops: CDR1 SQVTM, CDR2 ANQGSEA. The CDR3 sequence is 16 residues long. Trimming left V 6 bases short and J 2 bases short, with 22 bases between.

V gene TRBV12-3 or TRBV12-4 combines with J gene TRBJ1-1; tentative D call: TRBD1 (5 bases). The CDR3 length is 14 residues. The V end lost 2 bases, the J end lost 3 bases, and 10 bases lay between the germline ends. CDR3 protein: CASSLRGDYTEAFF. The CDR3 DNA sequence: TGTGCCAGCAGTTTACGGGGCGACTACACTGAAGCTTTCTTT.

J is TRBJ1-5 and V is TRBV30; D call uncertain. This CDR3 has 12 amino acids. The V gene's germline CDR1 is GTSNPN and CDR2 SVGIG (reference sequence). The V end lost 5 bases, the J end lost 6 bases, and 11 bases lay between the germline ends. The CDR3 DNA reads as TGTGCCTGGCCGAGATGGGGTCAGCCCCAGCATTTT. Protein product: CAWPRWGQPQHF.

This clonotype was counted many times. The chain employs TRBV12-3 or TRBV12-4 and TRBJ2-7; D perhaps matches TRBD2 (5 bases). The CDR3 spans 15 residues. Trimming left V 2 bases short and J 6 bases short, with 17 bases between. The CDR3 loop is CASSLMQAELGEQYF. CDR3 in DNA: TGTGCCAGCAGTTTAATGCAAGCGGAACTTGGCGAGCAGTACTTC.

This clonotype appeared a few times. The gene calls are TRBV19 and TRBJ2-5, with TRBD1 matching 7 bases. Germline V gene sequence: CDR1 LNHDA, CDR2 SQIVND (reference sequence). V was clipped by 5 bases and J by 4 bases; unmatched bases: 7. The CDR3 has 14 residues. The CDR3 sequence is CASSETGVRETQYF. The CDR3 region has the DNA TGTGCCAGTAGTGAAACAGGGGTGAGAGAGACCCAGTACTTC.

This clonotype was seen at least ten times. V usage is TRBV11-2 and J usage is TRBJ2-7, with D unclear. The germline gives CDR1 SGHAT, CDR2 FQNNGV. The ends were cut back, 1 base at V and 1 base at J, with 5 bases in the middle. The CDR3 spans 13 residues. The CDR3 sequence is CASSLGDSYEQYF. The CDR3 nucleotides are TGTGCCAGCAGCTTAGGAGATTCCTACGAGCAGTACTTC.

This rearrangement joins TRBV28 to TRBJ2-6, with TRBD2 as a possible D gene (6 bases). The CDR3 length is 17 residues. Germline lookup yields CDR1 MDHEN and CDR2 SYDVKM. V gave up 4 bases and J gave up 4 bases, with 17 bases separating them. The CDR3 DNA is TGTGCCAGCAGTTCGGGGCGGGGCTACTTCGGGGCCAACGTCCTGACTTTC. Protein: CASSSGRGYFGANVLTF.